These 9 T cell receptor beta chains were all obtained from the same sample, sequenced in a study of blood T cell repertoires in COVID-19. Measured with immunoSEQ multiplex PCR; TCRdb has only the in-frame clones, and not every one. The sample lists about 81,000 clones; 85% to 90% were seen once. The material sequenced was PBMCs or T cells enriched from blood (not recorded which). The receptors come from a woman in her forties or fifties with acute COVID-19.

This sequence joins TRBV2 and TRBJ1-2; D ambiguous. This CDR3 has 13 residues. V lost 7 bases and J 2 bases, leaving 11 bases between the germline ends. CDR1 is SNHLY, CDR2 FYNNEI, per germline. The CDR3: CASTWQINYGYTF. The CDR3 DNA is TGTGCCAGCACGTGGCAGATCAACTATGGCTACACCTTC.

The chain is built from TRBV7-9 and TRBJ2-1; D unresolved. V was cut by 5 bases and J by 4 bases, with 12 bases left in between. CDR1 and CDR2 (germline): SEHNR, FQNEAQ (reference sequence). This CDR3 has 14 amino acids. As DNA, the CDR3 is TGTGCCAGCAGCCCAGATGTCAATTACAATGAGCAGTTCTTC. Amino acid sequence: CASSPDVNYNEQFF.

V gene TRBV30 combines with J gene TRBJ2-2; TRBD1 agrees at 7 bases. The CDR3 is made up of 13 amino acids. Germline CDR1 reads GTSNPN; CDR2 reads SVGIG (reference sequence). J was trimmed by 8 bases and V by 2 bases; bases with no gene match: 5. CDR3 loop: CAWSLRGRGELFF. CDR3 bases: TGTGCCTGGAGTTTGAGGGGGCGAGGGGAGCTGTTTTTT.

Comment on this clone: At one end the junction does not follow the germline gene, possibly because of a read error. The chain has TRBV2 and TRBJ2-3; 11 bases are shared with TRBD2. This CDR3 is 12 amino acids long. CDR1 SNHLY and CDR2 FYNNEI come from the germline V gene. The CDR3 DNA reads TGTGCCAGCAGATTTAGCGGGAGGGCAAGGCATTTT. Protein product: CASRFSGRARHF.

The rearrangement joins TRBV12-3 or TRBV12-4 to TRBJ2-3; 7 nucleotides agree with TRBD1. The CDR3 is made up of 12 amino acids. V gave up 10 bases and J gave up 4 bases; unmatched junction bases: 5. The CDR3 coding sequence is TGTGCCACTGGACAGGTCCCAGATACGCAGTATTTT. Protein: CATGQVPDTQYF.

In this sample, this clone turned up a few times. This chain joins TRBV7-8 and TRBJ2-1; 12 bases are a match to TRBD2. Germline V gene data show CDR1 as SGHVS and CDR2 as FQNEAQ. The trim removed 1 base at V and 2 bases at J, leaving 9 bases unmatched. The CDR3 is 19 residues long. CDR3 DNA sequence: TGTGCCAGCAGCTTAGGTACTAGCGGGAGGCCCTCTGCCTACAATGAGCAGTTCTTC. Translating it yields CASSLGTSGRPSAYNEQFF.

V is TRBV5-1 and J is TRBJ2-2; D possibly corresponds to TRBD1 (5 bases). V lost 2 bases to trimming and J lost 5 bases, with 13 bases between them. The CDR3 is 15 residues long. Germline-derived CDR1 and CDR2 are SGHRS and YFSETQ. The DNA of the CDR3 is TGCGCCAGCAGCTTCAGGGCGCCGGTGACCGGGGAGCTGTTTTTT. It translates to CASSFRAPVTGELFF.

CDR3: CASSFPGQGREKLFF. The CDR3 region has the DNA TGTGCCAGCAGCTTCCCGGGACAGGGACGTGAAAAACTGTTTTTT. The V gene is TRBV7-9, the J gene TRBJ1-4, with 9 bases identical to TRBD1. The CDR3 has 15 amino acids. Germline V gene sequence: CDR1 SEHNR, CDR2 FQNEAQ (reference sequence). Unmatched junction bases numbered 6, after V lost 3 bases and J lost 7 bases.

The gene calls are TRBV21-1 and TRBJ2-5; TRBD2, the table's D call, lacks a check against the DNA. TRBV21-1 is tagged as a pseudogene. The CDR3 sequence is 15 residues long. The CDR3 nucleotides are TGTGCCAGCAGCAAACCGGCTAGCGGGACGAAGACCCAGTACTTC. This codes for CASSKPASGTKTQYF.